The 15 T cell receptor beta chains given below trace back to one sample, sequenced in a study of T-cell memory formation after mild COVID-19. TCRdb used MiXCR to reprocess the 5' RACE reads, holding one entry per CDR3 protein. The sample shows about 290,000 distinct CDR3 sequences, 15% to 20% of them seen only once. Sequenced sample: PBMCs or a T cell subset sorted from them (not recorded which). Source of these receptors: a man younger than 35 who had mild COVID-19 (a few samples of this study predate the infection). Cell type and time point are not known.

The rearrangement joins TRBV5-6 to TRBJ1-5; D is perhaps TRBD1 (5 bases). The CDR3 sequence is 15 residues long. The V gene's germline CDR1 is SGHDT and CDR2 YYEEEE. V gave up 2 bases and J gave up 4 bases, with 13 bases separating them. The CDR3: CASSFRDGGNQPQHF. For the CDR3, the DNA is TGTGCCAGCAGCTTCCGGGACGGTGGGAATCAGCCCCAGCATTTT.

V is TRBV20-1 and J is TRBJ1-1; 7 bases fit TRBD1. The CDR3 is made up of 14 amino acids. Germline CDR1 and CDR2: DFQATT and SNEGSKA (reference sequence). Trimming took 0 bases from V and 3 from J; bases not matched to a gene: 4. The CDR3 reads CSARDHRGYTEAFF. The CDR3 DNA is TGCAGTGCTAGAGACCACAGGGGTTACACTGAAGCTTTCTTT.

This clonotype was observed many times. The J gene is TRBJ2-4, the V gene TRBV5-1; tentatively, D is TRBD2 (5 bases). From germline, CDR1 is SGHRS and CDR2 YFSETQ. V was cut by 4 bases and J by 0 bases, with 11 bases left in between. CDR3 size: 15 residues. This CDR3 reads CASSLDGLAKNIQYF. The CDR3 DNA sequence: TGCGCCAGCAGCCTCGACGGACTAGCCAAAAACATTCAGTACTTC.

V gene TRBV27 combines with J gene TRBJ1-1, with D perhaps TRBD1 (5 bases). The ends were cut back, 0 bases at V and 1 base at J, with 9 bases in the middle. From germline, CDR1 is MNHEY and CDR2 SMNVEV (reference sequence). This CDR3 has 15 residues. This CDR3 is CASSLSLTGNTEAFF. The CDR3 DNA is TGTGCCAGCAGTTTATCGCTAACAGGGAACACTGAAGCTTTCTTT.

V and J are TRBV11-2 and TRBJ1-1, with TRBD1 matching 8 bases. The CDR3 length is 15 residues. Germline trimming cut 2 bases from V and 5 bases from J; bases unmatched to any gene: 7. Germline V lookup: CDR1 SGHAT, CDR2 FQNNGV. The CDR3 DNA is TGTGCCAGCAGCTTAAAAGGGACAGGTGGAACTGAAGCTTTCTTT. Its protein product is CASSLKGTGGTEAFF.

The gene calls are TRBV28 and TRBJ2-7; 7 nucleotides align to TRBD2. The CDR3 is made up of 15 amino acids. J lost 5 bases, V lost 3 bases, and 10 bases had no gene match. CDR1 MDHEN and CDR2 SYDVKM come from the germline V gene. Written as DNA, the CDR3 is TGTGCCAGCAGTTTGTCTTCCCCCGGGACTAACGAGCAGTACGTC. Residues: CASSLSSPGTNEQYV.

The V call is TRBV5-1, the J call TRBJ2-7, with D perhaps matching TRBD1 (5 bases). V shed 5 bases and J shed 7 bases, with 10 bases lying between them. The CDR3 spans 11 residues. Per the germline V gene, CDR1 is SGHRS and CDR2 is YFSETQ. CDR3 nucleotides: TGCGCCAGCAGAGGGCAGGGAGAGCAGTACTTC. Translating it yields CASRGQGEQYF.

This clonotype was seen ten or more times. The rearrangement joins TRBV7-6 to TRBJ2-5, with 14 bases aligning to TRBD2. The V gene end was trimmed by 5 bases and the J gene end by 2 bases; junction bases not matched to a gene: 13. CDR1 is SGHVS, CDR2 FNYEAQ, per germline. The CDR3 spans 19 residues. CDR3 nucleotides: TGTGCCAGCAGCGCAGCCGGGACTAGCGGGGGAACCTCACAAGAGACCCAGTACTTC. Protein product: CASSAAGTSGGTSQETQYF. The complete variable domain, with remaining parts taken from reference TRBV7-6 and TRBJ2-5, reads GAGVSQSPRYKVTKRGQDVALRCDPISGHVSLYWYRQALGQGPEFLTYFNYEAQQDKSGLPNDRFSAERPEGSISTLTIQRTEQRDSAMYRCASSAAGTSGGTSQETQYFGPGTRLLVL.

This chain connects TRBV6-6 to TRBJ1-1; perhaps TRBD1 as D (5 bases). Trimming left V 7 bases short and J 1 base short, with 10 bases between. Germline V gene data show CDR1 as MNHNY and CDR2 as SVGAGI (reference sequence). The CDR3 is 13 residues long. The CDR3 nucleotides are TGTGCCAGCAACCATGGGGGGAACACTGAAGCTTTCTTT. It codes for CASNHGGNTEAFF.

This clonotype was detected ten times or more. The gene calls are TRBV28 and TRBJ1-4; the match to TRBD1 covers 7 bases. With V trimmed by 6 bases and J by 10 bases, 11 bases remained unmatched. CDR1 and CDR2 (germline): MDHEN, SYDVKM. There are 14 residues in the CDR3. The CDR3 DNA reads TGTGCCAGCAGCCCCGGACAGGCCTCTGGAAAACTGTTTTTT. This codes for CASSPGQASGKLFF.

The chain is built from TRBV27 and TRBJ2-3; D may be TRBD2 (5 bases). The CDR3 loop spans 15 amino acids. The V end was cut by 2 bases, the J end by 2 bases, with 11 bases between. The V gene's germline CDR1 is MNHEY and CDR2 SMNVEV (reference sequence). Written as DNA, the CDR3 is TGTGCCAGCAGTTTAGACGGGGTTCACACAGATACGCAGTATTTT. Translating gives CASSLDGVHTDTQYF.

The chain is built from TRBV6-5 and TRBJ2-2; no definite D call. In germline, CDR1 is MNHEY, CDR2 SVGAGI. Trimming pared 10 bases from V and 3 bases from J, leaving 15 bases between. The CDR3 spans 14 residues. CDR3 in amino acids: CATRPRTYTGELFF. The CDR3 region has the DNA TGTGCCACCAGGCCCAGGACGTACACCGGGGAGCTGTTTTTT.

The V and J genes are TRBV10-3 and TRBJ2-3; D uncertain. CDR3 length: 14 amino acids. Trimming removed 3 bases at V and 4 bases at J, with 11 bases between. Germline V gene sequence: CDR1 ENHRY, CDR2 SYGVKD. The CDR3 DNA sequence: TGTGCCATCAGTGAAAACCGGAACGCAGATACGCAGTATTTT. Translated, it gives CAISENRNADTQYF.

CDR3 bases: TGCGCCAGCAGCGCCGGGACAGGATTCACAGATACGCAGTATTTT. Residues: CASSAGTGFTDTQYF. V and J are TRBV5-1 and TRBJ2-3; 8 bases align to TRBD1. CDR3 size: 15 residues. CDR1 and CDR2 from the germline V gene are SGHRS and YFSETQ. The J segment lost 2 bases and the V segment lost 4 bases, leaving 6 bases of the junction unmatched.

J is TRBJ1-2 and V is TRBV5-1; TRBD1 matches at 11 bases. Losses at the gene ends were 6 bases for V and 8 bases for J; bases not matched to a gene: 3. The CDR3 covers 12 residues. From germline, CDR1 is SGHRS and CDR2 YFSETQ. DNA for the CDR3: TGCGCCAGCACGGGACAGGGGGACGGCTACACCTTC. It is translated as CASTGQGDGYTF.